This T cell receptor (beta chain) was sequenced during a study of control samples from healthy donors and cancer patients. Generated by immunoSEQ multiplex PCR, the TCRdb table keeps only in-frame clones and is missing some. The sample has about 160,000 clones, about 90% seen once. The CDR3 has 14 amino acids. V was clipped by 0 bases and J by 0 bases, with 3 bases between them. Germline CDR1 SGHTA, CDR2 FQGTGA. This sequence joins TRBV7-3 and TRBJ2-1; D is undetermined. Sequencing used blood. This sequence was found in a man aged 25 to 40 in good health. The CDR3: CASSLTGSYNEQFF. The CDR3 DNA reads TGTGCCAGCAGCTTAACTGGCTCCTACAATGAGCAGTTCTTC.